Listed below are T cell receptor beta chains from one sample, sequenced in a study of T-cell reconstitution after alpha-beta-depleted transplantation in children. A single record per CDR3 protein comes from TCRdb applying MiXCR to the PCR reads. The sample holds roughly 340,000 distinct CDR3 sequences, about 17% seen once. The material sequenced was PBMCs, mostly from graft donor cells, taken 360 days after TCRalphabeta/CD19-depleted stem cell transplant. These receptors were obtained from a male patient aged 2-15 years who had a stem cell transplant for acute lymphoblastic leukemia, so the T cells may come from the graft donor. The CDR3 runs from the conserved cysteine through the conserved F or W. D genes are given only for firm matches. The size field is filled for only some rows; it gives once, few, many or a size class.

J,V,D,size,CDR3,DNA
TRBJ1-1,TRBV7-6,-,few,CASSDRRRGENTEAFF,TGTGCCAGCAGCGACCGGCGCAGGGGCGAAAACACTGAAGCTTTCTTT
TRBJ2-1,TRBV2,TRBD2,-,CASRGGLDSAYNEQFF,TGTGCCAGCAGGGGAGGACTAGATTCCGCCTACAATGAGCAGTTCTTC
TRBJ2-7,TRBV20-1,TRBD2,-,CSARPGGRSSYEQYF,TGCAGTGCTAGACCCGGGGGGAGGAGCTCCTACGAGCAGTACTTC
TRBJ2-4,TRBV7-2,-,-,CASSYQGPGENIQYF,TGTGCCAGCAGCTACCAGGGTCCTGGGGAAAACATTCAGTACTTC
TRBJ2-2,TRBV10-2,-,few,CASSRRLANTGELFF,TGCGCCAGCAGCCGTCGACTTGCGAACACCGGGGAGCTGTTTTTT
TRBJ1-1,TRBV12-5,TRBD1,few,CASGSAGGWDTEAFF,TGTGCTAGTGGTTCCGCAGGGGGCTGGGACACTGAAGCTTTCTTT
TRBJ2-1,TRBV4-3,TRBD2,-,CASSQDPPSGAYNEQFF,TGCGCCAGCAGCCAAGATCCCCCTAGCGGGGCCTACAATGAGCAGTTCTTC
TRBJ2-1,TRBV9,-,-,CASSGLHGPHSYNEQFF,TGTGCCAGCAGCGGCCTTCACGGGCCTCACTCCTACAATGAGCAGTTCTTC
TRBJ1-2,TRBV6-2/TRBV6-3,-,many,CASRSTGSGYTF,TGTGCCAGCAGGTCCACAGGGAGCGGCTACACCTTC
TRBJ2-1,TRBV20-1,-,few,CSAFSRGDEQFF,TGCAGTGCCTTCTCCCGGGGCGATGAGCAGTTCTTC
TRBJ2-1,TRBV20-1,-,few,CSAIVGNEQFF,TGCAGTGCTATAGTCGGCAATGAGCAGTTCTTC
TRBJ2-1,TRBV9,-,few,CASSVLGLSSYNEQFF,TGTGCCAGCAGCGTTTTAGGTCTGAGCTCCTACAATGAGCAGTTCTTC
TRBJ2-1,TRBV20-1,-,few,CSARRGRYNEQFF,TGCAGTGCCCGACGGGGCCGGTACAATGAGCAGTTCTTC
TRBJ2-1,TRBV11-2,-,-,CASTNGNNEQFF,TGTGCCAGCACCAATGGGAACAATGAGCAGTTCTTC
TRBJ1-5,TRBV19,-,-,CASSIEIPSISNQPQHF,TGTGCCAGTAGTATAGAGATCCCCTCCATTAGCAATCAGCCCCAGCATTTT
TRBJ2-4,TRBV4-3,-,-,CASSHGLGAAKNIQYF,TGCGCCAGCAGCCATGGGCTAGGGGCAGCCAAAAACATTCAGTACTTC
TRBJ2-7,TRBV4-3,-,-,CASSQDSIGYEQYF,TGCGCCAGCAGCCAAGACTCTATTGGGTACGAGCAGTACTTC
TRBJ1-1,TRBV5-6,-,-,CASSLWGSGTEAFF,TGTGCCAGCAGCTTGTGGGGGTCGGGCACTGAAGCTTTCTTT
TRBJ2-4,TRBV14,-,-,CASRQTGGSKNIQYF,TGTGCCAGCAGACAAACGGGGGGCTCGAAAAACATTCAGTACTTC
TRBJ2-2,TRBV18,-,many,CASSLSMTANTGELFF,TGTGCCAGCTCACTCTCGATGACCGCGAACACCGGGGAGCTGTTTTTT
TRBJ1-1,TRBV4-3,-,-,CASGRKNTEAFF,TGCGCCAGCGGCAGGAAGAACACTGAAGCTTTCTTT
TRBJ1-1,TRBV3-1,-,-,CASSQVRTSEAFF,TGTGCCAGCAGCCAAGTTAGGACTTCTGAAGCTTTCTTT
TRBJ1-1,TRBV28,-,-,CASNTDMNTEAFF,TGTGCCAGCAACACCGACATGAACACTGAAGCTTTCTTT
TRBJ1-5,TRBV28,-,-,CASSFSDRTGQPQHF,TGTGCCAGCAGTTTTTCCGACAGGACCGGTCAGCCCCAGCATTTT
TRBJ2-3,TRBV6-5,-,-,CASSYHITDTQYF,TGTGCCAGCAGTTACCACATCACAGATACGCAGTATTTT
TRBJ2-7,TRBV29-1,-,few,CSVEVRTTSSYEQYF,TGCAGCGTTGAAGTGCGAACAACGAGCTCCTACGAGCAGTACTTC
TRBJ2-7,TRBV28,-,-,CASSSLYKKYEQYF,TGTGCCAGCAGTTCCTTATACAAAAAATACGAGCAGTACTTC